Following are 24 T cell receptor beta chains from one sample sequenced in a study of cytomegalovirus exposure and HLA in healthy donors. In the PCR, 60 Vbeta and 13 Jbeta primers were used. Measured with immunoSEQ multiplex PCR; TCRdb has only the in-frame clones, and not every one. This table holds 170,000 or so clones, about 69% found once. Sequences were obtained from PBMCs. The receptors shown here come from a male donor in good health and CMV-seronegative.

The chain uses TRBV25-1 and TRBJ1-2, with TRBD1 identical over 8 bases. The CDR3 totals 13 residues. The V and J ends lost 3 bases and 4 bases, in that order; junction bases with no gene match: 1. Looked up from germline, CDR1 is MGHDK and CDR2 is SYGVNS. CDR3 coding DNA: TGTGCCAGCAGTGACAGGGGGCTCTATGGCTACACCTTC. It codes for CASSDRGLYGYTF.

The rearrangement uses TRBV7-8 and TRBJ1-1; 12 bases match TRBD1. Germline V CDR1 and CDR2: SGHVS, FQNEAQ. J was trimmed by 5 bases and V by 4 bases; bases with no gene match: 11. CDR3 length: 17 residues. This CDR3 is CASSSPGQGAPGTEAFF. CDR3 DNA: TGTGCCAGCAGCTCTCCGGGACAGGGGGCGCCGGGGACTGAAGCTTTCTTT.

DNA of the CDR3: TGTGCCAGCAGTTACTCCGGGACAAGGTCGAAGCCCCAGCATTTT. This translates into CASSYSGTRSKPQHF. The chain employs TRBV6-5 and TRBJ1-5, with a possible D match to TRBD1 (6 bases). The CDR3 spans 15 residues. V was pared by 0 bases and J by 8 bases, with 14 bases between. The germline V gene encodes CDR1 MNHEY and CDR2 SVGAGI.

This clone showed up just a few times. J is TRBJ2-5 and V is TRBV10-2; the match to TRBD2 covers 12 bases. J gave up 10 bases and V 2 bases, and 8 bases lay outside the gene matches. The CDR3 loop spans 15 amino acids. The germline CDR1 and CDR2 sequences are WSHSY and SAAADI. Here the CDR3 reads CASSETLAGGYVQYF. CDR3 bases: TGCGCCAGCAGTGAGACACTAGCGGGGGGTTATGTCCAGTACTTC.

V is TRBV10-3 and J is TRBJ1-1; 9 bases agree with TRBD1. V dropped 9 bases and J dropped 3; count of bases not matched to a gene: 20. The CDR3 has 18 amino acids. CDR1 is ENHRY, CDR2 SYGVKD, per germline. This chain's CDR3 is CAIQSGGYRGRADTEAFF. The CDR3, as DNA: TGTGCCATACAGTCAGGCGGATACAGGGGGCGAGCGGACACTGAAGCTTTCTTT.

This clone was counted a few times. The chain uses TRBV25-1 and TRBJ2-1, with 9 bases identical to TRBD1. Germline V CDR1 and CDR2: MGHDK, SYGVNS. Trimming took 0 bases from V and 8 from J; bases not matched to a gene: 8. CDR3 length equals 16 residues. CDR3 in amino acids: CASSEYHRGLRDEQFF. As DNA, the CDR3 is TGTGCCAGCAGTGAATATCACAGGGGGCTAAGGGATGAGCAGTTCTTC.

The chain uses TRBV7-9 and TRBJ2-7; 11 positions match TRBD2. CDR3 size: 15 residues. CDR1 and CDR2 from the germline V gene are SEHNR and FQNEAQ (reference sequence). Trimming removed 1 base from V and 6 bases from J; junction bases left unmatched: 5. Here the CDR3 reads CASSLDTSGSIEQYF. The DNA for the CDR3 is TGTGCCAGCAGCTTAGACACTAGCGGGAGCATCGAGCAGTACTTC.

V gene TRBV30 combines with J gene TRBJ2-2; TRBD1 might be the D (6 bases). The CDR3 has 16 amino acids. V was clipped by 7 bases and J by 6 bases, with 24 bases between them. Germline CDR1 and CDR2: GTSNPN and SVGIG (reference sequence). CDR3 amino acids: CASDDYRDRLAGELFF. The DNA of the CDR3 is TGTGCCTCAGACGACTACAGGGATCGGTTGGCCGGGGAGCTGTTTTTT. Looking up the rest from reference TRBV30 and TRBJ2-2 gives the full variable domain: SQTIHQWPATLVQPVGSPLSLECTVEGTSNPNLYWYRQAAGRGLQLLFYSVGIGQISSEVPQNLSASRPQDRQFILSSKKLLLSDSGFYLCASDDYRDRLAGELFFGEGSRLTVL.

The chain links TRBV20-1 to TRBJ2-7, with 8 bases fitting TRBD2. The CDR3 runs to 11 residues. Germline V lookup: CDR1 DFQATT, CDR2 SNEGSKA (reference sequence). V shed 6 bases, J shed 6 bases, and the junction held 4 bases outside the gene matches. CDR3 nucleotides: TGCAGTGCGCCCGGACTAGCCGAGCAGTACTTC. Amino acids: CSAPGLAEQYF.

The CDR3 loop reads CASTTNQGNQPQHF. The CDR3 DNA is TGTGCCAGCACCACTAACCAGGGGAATCAGCCCCAGCATTTT. The chain uses TRBV6-5 and TRBJ1-5, with D maybe TRBD1 (6 bases). V shed 7 bases and J shed 4 bases, with 14 bases lying between them. The CDR3 sequence is 14 residues long. Germline V gives CDR1 MNHEY, CDR2 SVGAGI.

This chain joins TRBV30 and TRBJ2-6, with TRBD2 as a possible D gene (5 bases). This CDR3 is built from 14 residues. Germline lookup yields CDR1 GTSNPN and CDR2 SVGIG (reference sequence). Trimming took off 4 bases at V and 4 bases at J, with 11 bases between the two ends. CDR3 sequence: CAWNTGSGANVLTF. Written as DNA, the CDR3 is TGTGCCTGGAATACGGGATCAGGGGCCAACGTCCTGACTTTC.

The V call is TRBV20-1, the J call TRBJ1-2; D unclear. Trimming cost V 7 bases and J 14 bases, with 17 bases left between them. This CDR3 has 10 amino acids. Germline CDR1 and CDR2: DFQATT and SNEGSKA (reference sequence). DNA for the CDR3: TGCAGTGATTCGTCTACATCGAGGACCTTC. Protein product: CSDSSTSRTF.

This chain uses TRBV19 with TRBJ1-1, with 8 bases aligning to TRBD1. The germline V gene has CDR1 LNHDA and CDR2 SQIVND (reference sequence). The CDR3 has 14 residues. V shed 11 bases and J 3 bases; nucleotides not matched to a gene: 11. CDR3 loop: CALRTGQGDTEAFF. The CDR3 bases are TGTGCCCTCCGAACAGGACAGGGTGACACTGAAGCTTTCTTT.

The gene calls are TRBV11-3 and TRBJ2-3; D remains unclear. V shed 4 bases and J shed 2 bases, with 7 bases lying between them. There are 13 residues in the CDR3. Per germline, CDR1 SGHNT and CDR2 YENEEA. Written as DNA, the CDR3 is TGTGCCAGCAGCTCCGCGCTCACAGATACGCAGTATTTT. Protein product: CASSSALTDTQYF.

This chain links TRBV4-2 with TRBJ2-7, with D possibly being TRBD2 (5 bases). The CDR3 sequence is 15 residues long. V shed 3 bases and J shed 0 bases, with 12 bases lying between them. Looked up from germline, CDR1 is LGHNA and CDR2 is YNFKEQ. CDR3 residues: CASSQALAGSYEQYF. Written as DNA, the CDR3 is TGTGCCAGCAGCCAGGCTCTAGCTGGCTCCTACGAGCAGTACTTC.

This chain links TRBV15 with TRBJ2-3; 11 nucleotides line up with TRBD1. In germline, CDR1 is LNHNV, CDR2 YYDKDF (reference sequence). This CDR3 has 20 residues. The V and J ends lost 0 bases and 4 bases, in that order; junction bases with no gene match: 15. CDR3 nucleotides: TGTGCCACCAGCAGAGATCAGAAATGGGTGGACAGGGGGCGAGCAGATACGCAGTATTTT. This translates into CATSRDQKWVDRGRADTQYF.

The chain links TRBV11-3 to TRBJ2-3, with 13 bases aligning to TRBD2. The germline gives CDR1 SGHNT, CDR2 YENEEA. The CDR3 sequence is 16 residues long. The ends lost 5 bases at V and 3 bases at J; junction bases unmatched: 5. CDR3 amino acids: CASSPSGLAGTDTQYF. The CDR3 DNA follows: TGTGCCAGCAGCCCCTCGGGACTAGCGGGGACAGATACGCAGTATTTT.

The V and J genes are TRBV4-2 and TRBJ2-1, with TRBD2 matching over 11 bases. CDR3 length: 18 amino acids. V lost 3 bases, J lost 5 bases, and 12 bases stayed unmatched. Germline lookup yields CDR1 LGHNA and CDR2 YNFKEQ. The CDR3: CASSHPTELAGENNEQFF. In DNA form, the CDR3 reads TGTGCCAGCAGCCATCCGACAGAACTAGCGGGAGAGAACAATGAGCAGTTCTTC.

This clone came up a few times. The chain joins TRBV19 to TRBJ1-2; 8 nucleotides line up with TRBD1. The V segment lost 9 bases and the J segment 10 bases; nucleotides outside the gene matches: 25. The CDR3 extends over 17 amino acids. The germline V gene encodes CDR1 LNHDA and CDR2 SQIVND (reference sequence). CDR3 in amino acids: CASSRVTGDPARSSYTF. The DNA for the CDR3 is TGTGCCAGCAGTCGGGTGACAGGGGACCCTGCTCGAAGCTCCTACACCTTC.

The chain links TRBV27 to TRBJ2-2, with TRBD2 matching 9 bases. Germline V gene data show CDR1 as MNHEY and CDR2 as SMNVEV (reference sequence). The length of the CDR3 is 16 residues. Trimming removed 5 bases from V and 3 bases from J; junction bases left unmatched: 7. This CDR3 reads CASSRAGTSHTGELFF. The CDR3 DNA follows: TGTGCCAGCAGTCGAGCCGGGACTAGCCACACCGGGGAGCTGTTTTTT.

The V gene is TRBV6-6, the J gene TRBJ1-5, with D tentatively TRBD1 (6 bases). Trimming took off 6 bases at V and 0 bases at J, with 15 bases between the two ends. Germline-derived CDR1 and CDR2 are MNHNY and SVGAGI (reference sequence). The CDR3 is 16 amino acids. CDR3 in amino acids: CASSDGQSSSNQPQHF. DNA of the CDR3: TGTGCCAGCAGCGACGGACAGTCCAGTAGCAATCAGCCCCAGCATTTT.

The rearrangement uses TRBV7-2 and TRBJ2-3; 8 bases align to TRBD2. V was pared by 5 bases and J by 3 bases, with 4 bases of the junction left unmatched. CDR1 SGHTA and CDR2 FQGNSA come from the germline V gene. This CDR3 has 14 amino acids. The CDR3 nucleotides read TGTGCCAGCAGCCCCGGACTAGCAACAGATACGCAGTATTTT. Protein: CASSPGLATDTQYF.

This clone was detected only once. This rearrangement joins TRBV15 to TRBJ2-3; the D gene is possibly TRBD1 (5 bases). V was trimmed by 5 bases and J by 6 bases, leaving 15 bases between them. This CDR3 has 14 residues. CDR1 and CDR2 (germline): LNHNV, YYDKDF (reference sequence). CDR3 nucleotides: TGTGCCACCAGCTCCCCCTCCAGGGCGGATACGCAGTATTTT. The encoded protein is CATSSPSRADTQYF.

The chain uses TRBV28 and TRBJ1-5; 12 bases are shared with TRBD1. Germline V lookup: CDR1 MDHEN, CDR2 SYDVKM. The CDR3 runs to 17 residues. V lost 7 bases and J lost 2; bases outside the gene matches: 9. The CDR3 nucleotides are TGTGCCAGCACCGGGACAGGGGGCTTGAGGGGCAATCAGCCCCAGCATTTT. Translation gives CASTGTGGLRGNQPQHF.